This T cell receptor beta chain stems from a study of T cell clonality in common variable immunodeficiency. General study findings and limits: Common variable immunodeficiency TCR beta sequences reportedly had fewer deletions and N-nucleotide insertions. CVID subjects showed higher TCRbeta clonality than healthy controls.

CVID and control samples used equivalent genomic DNA input. Generated by immunoSEQ multiplex PCR, the TCRdb table keeps only in-frame clones and is missing some. The sample contains tens of thousands of clones, none of them singletons. This clone was seen repeatedly, ten times or more. The antigen is not known. Coverage ceases 3 residues before the CDR3 finishes, and the germline J gene fills in the end. Trimming left V 0 bases short and J 3 bases short, with 12 bases between. CDR3 length equals 15 residues. From germline, CDR1 is SGHRS and CDR2 YFSETQ. V gene TRBV5-1 combines with J gene TRBJ1-1; TRBD1 is a possible D gene (6 bases). This receptor was obtained from a person between 18 and 75 years old in good health. The sequenced sample consisted of peripheral blood mononuclear cells. The CDR3 DNA, read in part, is TGCGCCAGCAGCTTGGAGTCACAGGGCTACACTGAA. This translates into CASSLESQGYTE. The CDR3, in full, reads CASSLESQGYTEAFF. Filled out from reference TRBV5-1 and TRBJ1-1, the complete variable domain reads KAGVTQTPRYLIKTRGQQVTLSCSPISGHRSVSWYQQTPGQGLQFLFEYFSETQRNKGNFPGRFSGRQFSNSRSEMNVSTLELGDSALYLCASSLESQGYTEAFFGQGTRLTVV.